This T cell receptor beta chain was profiled in a study of control samples from healthy donors and cancer patients. Trimming cost V 1 base and J 5 bases; bases outside gene matches: 11. The CDR3 loop spans 18 amino acids. The germline gives CDR1 SGHAT, CDR2 FQNNGV. Sequencing used immunoSEQ multiplex PCR; TCRdb keeps in-frame clones, though not all of them. The sample yields tens of thousands of clones, over 85% seen once. Sequenced sample: PBMCs. The sequence came from a man aged 40-50 years with colorectal cancer. The V and J genes are TRBV11-2 and TRBJ2-3; TRBD2 agrees at 11 bases. DNA of the CDR3: TGTGCCAGCAGCTTAGGACTAGCGGGAAGGGTTTCGGAAGATACGCAGTATTTT. Its translation is CASSLGLAGRVSEDTQYF.